What follows are 22 T cell receptor beta chains derived from one specimen sequenced in a study of shared clonotypes between healthy human individuals. In the naive CD8 group, cells lacked CD45RO and were positively selected for CCR7, so terminally differentiated effector memory CD45RA+ cells were left out. TCRdb keeps only in-frame clones here, not all; method: immunoSEQ multiplex PCR. Seen here are millions of clones, about 95% observed once, and the top ten hold about 1.1%. The specimen sequenced was naive CD8+ T cells sorted from blood. These receptors all come from a man between 18 and 29 years old in good health.

The rearrangement uses TRBV30 and TRBJ2-7, with 11 bases fitting TRBD2. V was pared by 5 bases and J by 4 bases, with 1 base of the junction left unmatched. Germline CDR1 GTSNPN, CDR2 SVGIG (reference sequence). CDR3 length: 12 amino acids. Written as DNA, the CDR3 is TGTGCCTGGGCTAGCGGGGGGTACGAGCAGTACTTC. The encoded protein is CAWASGGYEQYF.

The chain recombines TRBV6-5 with TRBJ2-7, with TRBD2 matching over 7 bases. Germline assignment: CDR1 MNHEY and CDR2 SVGAGI. The CDR3 sequence is 12 residues long. Unmatched junction bases numbered 5, after V lost 7 bases and J lost 5 bases. As DNA, the CDR3 is TGTGCCAGCACGGCGGGGGTCAACGAGCAGTACTTC. It encodes CASTAGVNEQYF.

The V and J genes are TRBV30 and TRBJ2-3, with 9 bases lining up with TRBD2. CDR1 and CDR2 (germline): GTSNPN, SVGIG (reference sequence). The V segment lost 3 bases and the J segment 6 bases; nucleotides outside the gene matches: 10. The CDR3 covers 15 residues. CDR3 region: CAWRISAGGTDTQYF. In DNA form, the CDR3 reads TGTGCCTGGAGGATTTCAGCGGGAGGAACCGATACGCAGTATTTT.

In regard to this clone: Other DNA sequences from this sample encode an identical CDR3 as well. The chain employs TRBV27 and TRBJ1-2, with D hard to call. The CDR3 length is 14 residues. V dropped 0 bases and J dropped 2 bases, with 7 bases sitting between them. Germline CDR1 is MNHEY and CDR2 is SMNVEV (reference sequence). The CDR3 loop reads CASSLSASNYGYTF. The CDR3, as DNA: TGTGCCAGCAGTTTATCGGCCTCCAACTATGGCTACACCTTC.

J is TRBJ2-7 and V is TRBV14; 9 positions match TRBD1. Trimming cost V 5 bases and J 3 bases; bases outside gene matches: 8. The germline CDR1 and CDR2 sequences are SGHDN and FVKESK. This CDR3 region has 15 residues. The CDR3 nucleotides are TGTGCCAGCAGCTTCGGGACAGGGCCTTACTACGAGCAGTACTTC. Amino acids: CASSFGTGPYYEQYF.

J is TRBJ1-1 and V is TRBV7-8, with TRBD1 identical over 9 bases. Per germline, CDR1 SGHVS and CDR2 FQNEAQ. V was clipped by 1 base and J by 7 bases; unmatched bases: 7. The CDR3 contains 15 residues. The CDR3 DNA reads as TGTGCCAGCAGCTTAGAGGACAGGGGTTATGGTGAAGCTTTCTTT. Amino acid sequence: CASSLEDRGYGEAFF.

The genes are TRBV10-1 and TRBJ2-7; tentatively, D is TRBD1 (5 bases). The CDR3 is 15 residues long. Germline V gene lookup returns CDR1 WNHNN and CDR2 SYGVQD (reference sequence). The ends were cut back, 3 bases at V and 3 bases at J, with 15 bases in the middle. This CDR3 is CASSDGVGQGYEQYF. In DNA form, the CDR3 reads TGCGCCAGCAGTGATGGGGTCGGGCAGGGCTACGAGCAGTACTTC.

The chain carries TRBV27 and TRBJ2-1, with TRBD2 matching over 12 bases. The CDR3 covers 15 residues. From germline, CDR1 is MNHEY and CDR2 SMNVEV (reference sequence). The V gene end was trimmed by 4 bases and the J gene end by 6 bases; junction bases not matched to a gene: 4. CDR3 DNA: TGTGCCAGCAGTTCACTAGCGGGAGGCGTCAATGAGCAGTTCTTC. Protein sequence: CASSSLAGGVNEQFF.

This clone has only a few counts. This chain joins TRBV5-1 and TRBJ1-4; D is uncertain. Trimming took off 4 bases at V and 4 bases at J, with 8 bases between the two ends. CDR3 length: 13 amino acids. CDR1 is SGHRS and CDR2 is YFSETQ in the germline V gene. The CDR3 loop reads CASSRAGNEKLFF. The DNA of the CDR3 is TGCGCCAGCAGCAGGGCGGGTAATGAAAAACTGTTTTTT.

This chain joins TRBV5-1 and TRBJ2-7; D is unclear. CDR3 length equals 13 residues. Looked up from germline, CDR1 is SGHRS and CDR2 is YFSETQ. Trimming cost V 1 base and J 6 bases, with 11 bases left between them. The CDR3: CASSLSPGAEQYF. The CDR3 DNA reads TGCGCCAGCAGCTTGTCTCCCGGCGCCGAGCAGTACTTC.

The gene calls are TRBV7-2 and TRBJ2-3; a weak D match, TRBD2 (5 bases). CDR3 length: 17 amino acids. Germline CDR1 is SGHTA and CDR2 is FQGNSA. V lost 1 base, J lost 2 bases, and 16 bases lay in between. This CDR3 reads CASSLVRGVPLTDTQYF. CDR3 in DNA: TGTGCCAGCAGCTTAGTCCGGGGAGTCCCTCTCACAGATACGCAGTATTTT. Full variable domain (remainder filled in from reference TRBV7-2 and TRBJ2-3): GAGVSQSPSNKVTEKGKDVELRCDPISGHTALYWYRQSLGQGLEFLIYFQGNSAPDKSGLPSDRFSAERTGGSVSTLTIQRTQQEDSAVYLCASSLVRGVPLTDTQYFGPGTRLTVL.

On this clone itself: Other nucleotide sequences from this sample produce the same CDR3. The chain employs TRBV28 and TRBJ1-5; 7 bases align to TRBD1. Per the germline V gene, CDR1 is MDHEN and CDR2 is SYDVKM. Trimming took 6 bases from V and 7 from J; bases not matched to a gene: 6. The CDR3 length is 13 residues. The CDR3 nucleotides read TGTGCCAGCAGCCTCAGGGGGGGACAGCCCCAGCATTTT. It specifies CASSLRGGQPQHF.

Regarding this clone: Given a much more abundant clone one base away, this may be a read error. The chain uses TRBV5-8 and TRBJ2-7; 8 nucleotides agree with TRBD1. Trimming at V came to 3 bases and at J to 3 bases, leaving 2 bases not matched to a gene. There are 13 residues in the CDR3. Germline loops: CDR1 SGHTS, CDR2 YDEGEE. DNA for the CDR3: TGTGCCAGCAGCTACGGACAGGGCTACGAGCAGTACTTC. Translating gives CASSYGQGYEQYF.

As regards this clone: Just one base apart from a much larger clone, this may be a read error. CDR3 loop: CASSVGANTEAFF. DNA of the CDR3: TGCGCCAGCAGCGTAGGGGCGAACACTGAAGCTTTCTTT. This chain connects TRBV4-1 to TRBJ1-1, with a possible D match to TRBD1 (5 bases). This CDR3 spans 13 amino acids. The V gene lost 5 bases and the J gene lost 1 base, with 8 bases spanning the gap. Per germline, CDR1 MGHRA and CDR2 YSYEKL.

This clone was seen only once. The gene calls are TRBV6-1 and TRBJ1-1, with D possibly matching TRBD1 (6 bases). The V and J ends lost 7 bases and 4 bases respectively, with 19 bases between them. Germline values: CDR1 MNHNS, CDR2 SASEGT. This CDR3 has 15 residues. The CDR3 is CASTRKDRWVTEAFF. The CDR3 nucleotides read TGTGCCAGCACCCGGAAGGACAGATGGGTCACTGAAGCTTTCTTT.

The gene calls are TRBV4-3 and TRBJ2-7, with D perhaps TRBD2 (5 bases). There are 13 residues in the CDR3. The germline V gene has CDR1 LGHNA and CDR2 YSLEER. V was pared by 0 bases and J by 6 bases, with 9 bases between. The CDR3 spells CASSQDTGSEQYF. DNA of the CDR3: TGCGCCAGCAGCCAAGATACGGGGAGCGAGCAGTACTTC.

Points on this clone: This sample also contains other DNA sequences that code for the same CDR3. The J gene is TRBJ2-7, the V gene TRBV18, with 7 bases aligning to TRBD1. Germline loops: CDR1 KGHSH, CDR2 LQKENI. The CDR3 totals 13 residues. The V and J ends lost 4 bases and 3 bases, in that order; junction bases with no gene match: 3. The CDR3 protein is CASSLDRVYEQYF. The CDR3 DNA reads TGTGCCAGCTCACTCGACAGGGTCTACGAGCAGTACTTC.

The chain recombines TRBV4-1 with TRBJ1-1; no definite D call. Germline V CDR1 and CDR2: MGHRA, YSYEKL. CDR3 length equals 15 residues. V lost 0 bases and J 2 bases, leaving 10 bases between the germline ends. The chain's CDR3 is CASSQDHEPNTEAFF. CDR3 DNA sequence: TGCGCCAGCAGCCAAGATCACGAACCCAACACTGAAGCTTTCTTT.

This chain joins TRBV19 and TRBJ1-5; D possibly corresponds to TRBD1 (5 bases). The CDR3 has 16 amino acids. Germline V gives CDR1 LNHDA, CDR2 SQIVND (reference sequence). V was shortened by 6 bases and J by 1 base, with 16 bases between the two germline ends. The CDR3 DNA follows: TGTGCCAGTAGCCGAACCGGGACCCCAAGCAATCAGCCCCAGCATTTT. It encodes CASSRTGTPSNQPQHF.

The gene calls are TRBV13 and TRBJ2-5; 7 bases are a match to TRBD2. Per the germline V gene, CDR1 is PRHDT and CDR2 is FYEKMQ (reference sequence). With V trimmed by 5 bases and J by 5 bases, 8 bases remained unmatched. This CDR3 is built from 14 residues. The CDR3 nucleotides read TGTGCCAGCAGCCGAGAGCGGGGTGTGGAGACCCAGTACTTC. Translating it yields CASSRERGVETQYF.

The J gene is TRBJ1-2, the V gene TRBV10-2; no firm D call. Between the trimmed V and J ends, which lost 8 bases and 5 bases, there was a span of 21 bases. Germline CDR1 reads WSHSY; CDR2 reads SAAADI. This CDR3 contains 15 residues. In nucleotides, the CDR3 is TGCGCCAGCTCCTTCGGGAGGGAACAAATATATGGCTACACCTTC. Translating gives CASSFGREQIYGYTF.

As regards this clone: Relative to the germline gene, one junction end is altered; a read error may explain this. The chain links TRBV11-2 to TRBJ2-3, with no clear D. The CDR3 length is 12 residues. Germline values: CDR1 SGHAT, CDR2 FQNNGV. The CDR3 DNA follows: TGTGCCAGCAGTTTAGTCTTTGATACGCAGTATTTT. Amino acid sequence: CASSLVFDTQYF.